This TCR beta chain was captured by sequencing in a study of blood T cell repertoires in COVID-19 (dated by TCRdb to 2018 to 2021). In terms of the full investigation: Collaborator samples came from the United States, Italy and Spain and covered acute and convalescent phases of COVID-19. The repertoires were released in a freely available public database meant as a resource for research on the immune response to SARS-CoV-2. A de-identified subject ID, COVID-19 status, age in years and sex were almost always included in the sample metadata. The dataset comprised deeply sampled blood TCRbeta repertoires from subjects exposed to, actively infected with, or recovered from COVID-19. Where available, HLA class I and class II types were taken from metadata supplied by the sample provider and were not determined by assay-based typing. The material from the prospective study consisted of cDNA or gDNA derived from T cells, B-cell-depleted T cells, or PBMCs. The samples were drawn from the first 160 participants of the ongoing ImmuneRACE study and from 1,254 subjects provided by 6 global collaborators.

From cysteine to phenylalanine, the CDR3 is 16 amino acids long. The retained sequence is limited to the CDR3, 48 bases, with the frame set at the first base. At the junction V is shortened by 4 bases and J by 1 base; bases outside the gene matches: 6. The germline V gene gives CDR1 as KGHDR and CDR2 as SFDVKD. Note on this clone: Its antigen is unknown. The record has no base qualities; no much larger clone is one base away.

Participants in the prospective study were aged about 18 to 95 years, lived in more than 20 United States geographic areas, and enrolled through a virtual design. To assign participants to cohorts, the prospective study relied on clinical history that participants themselves reported in a screening survey and a study questionnaire. Recovered participants in ImmuneRACE Cohort 3 were defined by two consecutive negative NP/OP PCR tests, clearance by a healthcare professional, or resolution of symptoms. In the prospective study, mobile phlebotomists collected whole blood, serum and a nasopharyngeal or oropharyngeal swab from each participant. Additional blood draws and questionnaires over a roughly two-month period could optionally be provided by prospective study participants. Before DNA extraction, blood samples from the prospective study were shipped at room temperature or frozen. Broad study findings and their caveats: The quantity of clinical and demographic metadata differed by source and by participant and was supplied without curation.

The immunoSEQ Assay, a bias-controlled multiplex PCR, was used to amplify TCRbeta CDR3 regions from genomic DNA. In the authors' own workflow: The number of nucleated cells in each sample was estimated from the amplification of reference gene primers within the assay. Sequence reads were collapsed and filtered to measure the absolute abundance of every unique TCRbeta CDR3 rearrangement. For each sample, productive Simpson clonality was calculated by taking the square root of Simpson's diversity index across productive rearrangements. TCRdb's version of the immuneACCESS table is confined to in-frame rearrangements and falls short of the full clone set. An unresolved V gene accounts for under half of the shortfall where checked; the remainder is of unknown origin. The D gene and trimming were derived from the DNA, and the V and J assignments and clone size from that table. The sample includes over 250,000 clones, with roughly 91% observed a single time. Together, the top ten hold under 2.5% of the sample.

In this chain, TRBV24-1 is recombined with TRBJ2-1; 7 central nucleotides agree with TRBD2. This clonotype was obtained from a woman aged 55-69 years who had recovered from COVID-19. Specimen: PBMCs or T cells enriched from blood (not recorded which). The sequenced DNA is TGTGCCACCAGTGACTGGGAGGGACTGTCCTACAATGAGCAGTTCTTC. The encoded protein is CATSDWEGLSYNEQFF.